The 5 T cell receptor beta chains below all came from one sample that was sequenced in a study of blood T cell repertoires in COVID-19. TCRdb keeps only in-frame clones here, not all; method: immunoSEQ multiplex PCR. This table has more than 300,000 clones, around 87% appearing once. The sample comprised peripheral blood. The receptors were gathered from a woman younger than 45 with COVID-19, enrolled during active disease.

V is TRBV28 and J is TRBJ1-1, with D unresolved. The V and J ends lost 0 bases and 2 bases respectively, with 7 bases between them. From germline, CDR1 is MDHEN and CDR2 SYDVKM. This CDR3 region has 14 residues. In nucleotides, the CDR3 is TGTGCCAGCAGTTTATGGACGGGAAACACTGAAGCTTTCTTT. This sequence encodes CASSLWTGNTEAFF.

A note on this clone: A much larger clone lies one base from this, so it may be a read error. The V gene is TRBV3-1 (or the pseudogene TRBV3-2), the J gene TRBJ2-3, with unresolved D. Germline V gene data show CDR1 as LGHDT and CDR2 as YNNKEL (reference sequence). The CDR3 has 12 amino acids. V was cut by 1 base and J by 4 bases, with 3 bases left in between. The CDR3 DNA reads TGTGCCAGCAGCCAAGCGTCAGATACGCAGTATTTT. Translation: CASSQASDTQYF.

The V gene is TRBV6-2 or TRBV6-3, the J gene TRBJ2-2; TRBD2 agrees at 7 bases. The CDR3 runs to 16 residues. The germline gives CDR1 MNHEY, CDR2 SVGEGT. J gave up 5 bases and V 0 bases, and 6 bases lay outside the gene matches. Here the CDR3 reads CASSYSFAGETGELFF. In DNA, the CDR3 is TGTGCCAGCAGTTACTCGTTTGCGGGAGAGACCGGGGAGCTGTTTTTT.

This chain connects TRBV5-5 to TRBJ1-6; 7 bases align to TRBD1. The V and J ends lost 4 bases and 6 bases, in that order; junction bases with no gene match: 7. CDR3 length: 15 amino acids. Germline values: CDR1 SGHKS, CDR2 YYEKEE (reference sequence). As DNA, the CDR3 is TGTGCCAGCAGCGTAAGGACAGGCCTTAATTCACCCCTCCACTTT. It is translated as CASSVRTGLNSPLHF. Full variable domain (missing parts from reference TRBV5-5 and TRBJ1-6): DAGVTQSPTHLIKTRGQQVTLRCSPISGHKSVSWYQQVLGQGPQFIFQYYEKEERGRGNFPDRFSARQFPNYSSELNVNALLLGDSALYLCASSVRTGLNSPLHFGNGTRLTVT.

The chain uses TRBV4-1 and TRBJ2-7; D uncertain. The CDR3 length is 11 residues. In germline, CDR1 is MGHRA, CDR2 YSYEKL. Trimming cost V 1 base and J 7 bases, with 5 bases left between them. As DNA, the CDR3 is TGCGCCAGCAGCCAAGGGCTTGAGCAGTACTTC. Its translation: CASSQGLEQYF.